Below are 27 T cell receptor beta chains sequenced from a single sample in a study of T-cell memory formation after mild COVID-19. Via MiXCR, TCRdb re-called the 5' RACE reads, giving one row per CDR3 protein. The data hold about 210,000 distinct CDR3 sequences, with 27% observed a single time. Sequencing used PBMCs or a T cell subset sorted from them (not recorded which). The receptors derive from an adult woman who had mild COVID-19 (a few samples of this study predate the infection). Cell type and time point are not known.

V is TRBV12-3 or TRBV12-4 and J is TRBJ2-7; no reliable D call. The CDR3 spans 12 residues. Trimming took 2 bases from V and 6 from J, leaving 8 bases between them. The CDR3 DNA reads as TGTGCCAGCAGTTTATCCCCTGCCGAGCAGTACTTC. Translated, it gives CASSLSPAEQYF.

This clonotype was counted a few times. This chain joins TRBV19 and TRBJ1-4; D might be TRBD1 (5 bases). Per the germline V gene, CDR1 is LNHDA and CDR2 is SQIVND (reference sequence). V was clipped by 8 bases and J by 8 bases, with 9 bases between them. This CDR3 has 11 amino acids. CDR3 loop: CASGGREKLFF. The CDR3 DNA sequence: TGTGCCAGTGGGGGTAGGGAAAAACTGTTTTTT.

There are a few counts of this clonotype. The chain carries TRBV6-5 and TRBJ2-3, with D perhaps TRBD1 or TRBD2 (5 bases each). Per germline, CDR1 MNHEY and CDR2 SVGAGI. The CDR3 runs 13 residues. V shed 10 bases and J shed 0 bases, with 11 bases lying between them. The CDR3 sequence: CAISGPSTDTQYF. CDR3 in DNA: TGTGCCATCTCGGGACCCAGCACAGATACGCAGTATTTT.

This chain uses TRBV11-3 with TRBJ2-1, with D possibly TRBD2 on 7 matching bases. This CDR3 is 15 amino acids long. Trimming cost V 4 bases and J 2 bases, with 12 bases left between them. Germline CDR1 reads SGHNT; CDR2 reads YENEEA. The CDR3 DNA reads TGTGCCAGCAGCTCTGGGGGGGGCACCTACAATGAGCAGTTCTTC. Translating gives CASSSGGGTYNEQFF.

This chain joins TRBV9 and TRBJ2-5; tentatively, D is TRBD2 (6 bases). V gave up 4 bases and J gave up 0 bases, with 16 bases separating them. Germline CDR1 is SGDLS and CDR2 is YYNGEE. The CDR3 runs 16 residues. The CDR3: CASSPRRGLYQETQYF. CDR3 DNA: TGTGCCAGCAGCCCCCGGCGGGGTTTGTACCAAGAGACCCAGTACTTC. The full variable domain, in which reference TRBV9 and TRBJ2-5 provide the parts outside the CDR3, is DSGVTQTPKHLITATGQRVTLRCSPRSGDLSVYWYQQSLDQGLQFLIQYYNGEERAKGNILERFSAQQFPDLHSELNLSSLELGDSALYFCASSPRRGLYQETQYFGPGTRLLVL.

The chain couples TRBV7-9 to TRBJ1-4; D call uncertain. Trimming cost V 5 bases and J 6 bases, with 4 bases left between them. This CDR3 comprises 11 residues. From germline, CDR1 is SEHNR and CDR2 FQNEAQ (reference sequence). This CDR3 reads CASSLDEKLFF. CDR3 DNA sequence: TGTGCCAGCAGCCTCGATGAAAAACTGTTTTTT.

V usage is TRBV29-1 and J usage is TRBJ1-4; 8 bases align to TRBD1. CDR3 length: 14 residues. CDR1 is SQVTM and CDR2 is ANQGSEA in the germline V gene. CDR3 in amino acids: CRGGTGATNEKLFF. The CDR3 coding sequence is TGCAGAGGTGGGACAGGTGCAACTAATGAAAAACTGTTTTTT.

The chain is built from TRBV20-1 and TRBJ1-1; D is perhaps TRBD1 (5 bases). This CDR3 has 14 amino acids. Trimming shortened V by 2 bases and J by 1 base, and 11 bases separated the two germline ends. Germline CDR1 is DFQATT and CDR2 is SNEGSKA (reference sequence). The chain's CDR3 is CSARLGRKNTEAFF. The CDR3 coding sequence is TGCAGTGCTAGACTGGGACGGAAGAACACTGAAGCTTTCTTT.

The chain has TRBV29-1 and TRBJ2-7; D may match TRBD1 or TRBD2 (5 bases each). The CDR3 consists of 14 residues. Trimming left V 2 bases short and J 6 bases short, with 17 bases between. Looked up from germline, CDR1 is SQVTM and CDR2 is ANQGSEA. CDR3 loop: CSVEPLGELGEQYF. The CDR3, as DNA: TGCAGCGTTGAACCCCTGGGGGAATTGGGCGAGCAGTACTTC.

The sample holds a few counts of this clonotype. This rearrangement joins TRBV6-5 to TRBJ2-1; perhaps TRBD2 as D (6 bases). V was shortened by 7 bases and J by 9 bases, with 13 bases between the two germline ends. CDR1 is MNHEY and CDR2 is SVGAGI in the germline V gene. The CDR3 sequence is 12 residues long. CDR3 nucleotides: TGTGCCAGCATCAGCCTCGGGGGTGAGCAGTTCTTC. This encodes CASISLGGEQFF.

In this sample, this clonotype turned up a few times. J is TRBJ2-5 and V is TRBV7-9, with a tentative D call TRBD1 (6 bases). The CDR3 contains 15 residues. The germline CDR1 and CDR2 sequences are SEHNR and FQNEAQ (reference sequence). V gave up 3 bases and J gave up 1 base, with 12 bases separating them. The CDR3 here is CASSLGWTAQETQYF. CDR3 in DNA: TGTGCCAGCAGCTTGGGGTGGACAGCCCAAGAGACCCAGTACTTC.

This clonotype has only a few counts. J is TRBJ2-5 and V is TRBV11-3; 11 bases align to TRBD2. The CDR3 spans 15 residues. The V gene end was trimmed by 5 bases and the J gene end by 5 bases; junction bases not matched to a gene: 7. Germline V lookup: CDR1 SGHNT, CDR2 YENEEA. The CDR3 sequence is CASSVTSGERETQYF. The CDR3 nucleotides are TGTGCCAGCAGCGTGACTAGCGGGGAGAGGGAGACCCAGTACTTC.

This clonotype has just a few counts. The chain carries TRBV19 and TRBJ1-6, with D unclear. This CDR3 is 15 amino acids long. The V end was cut by 1 base, the J end by 7 bases, with 11 bases between. Looked up from germline, CDR1 is LNHDA and CDR2 is SQIVND (reference sequence). Here the CDR3 DNA reads TGTGCCAGTAGTATAGTAAGGCAGGTCAATTCACCCCTCCACTTT. This sequence encodes CASSIVRQVNSPLHF.

The V gene is TRBV4-3, the J gene TRBJ2-1; tentatively, D is TRBD1 or TRBD2 (5 bases each). The CDR3 is 15 amino acids. The V gene's germline CDR1 is LGHNA and CDR2 YSLEER. With 0 bases removed from V and 5 bases from J, the gap between germline ends came to 11 bases. The CDR3 loop reads CASSQDSGTNNEQFF. In nucleotides, the CDR3 is TGCGCCAGCAGCCAAGACTCAGGGACCAACAATGAGCAGTTCTTC.

This clonotype was counted between two and nine times. The V gene is TRBV29-1, the J gene TRBJ2-1, with 11 bases matching TRBD1. The CDR3 sequence is 14 residues long. Germline lookup yields CDR1 SQVTM and CDR2 ANQGSEA. The ends lost 7 bases at V and 6 bases at J; junction bases unmatched: 8. The CDR3 coding sequence is TGCAGCGGTAGGGACAGGGGGGCTCTCAATGAGCAGTTCTTC. Translation: CSGRDRGALNEQFF.

The rearrangement links TRBV20-1 to TRBJ2-7, with 13 bases matching TRBD2. This CDR3 is built from 16 residues. J was trimmed by 6 bases and V by 0 bases; bases with no gene match: 8. Germline V gives CDR1 DFQATT, CDR2 SNEGSKA (reference sequence). The CDR3 here is CSARDLPRTSGSEQYF. CDR3 sequence (DNA): TGCAGTGCTAGAGATCTACCTAGGACTAGCGGGAGCGAGCAGTACTTC.

Ten or more counts support this clonotype. The V and J genes are TRBV18 and TRBJ2-3; D is unclear. The V gene lost 3 bases and the J gene lost 6 bases, with 10 bases spanning the gap. CDR1 is KGHSH, CDR2 LQKENI, per germline. The CDR3 contains 13 residues. CDR3 sequence: CASSPLSRDTQYF. As DNA, the CDR3 is TGTGCCAGCTCACCGCTGTCGAGGGATACGCAGTATTTT.

There are a few counts of this clonotype. The V and J genes are TRBV3-1 and TRBJ1-1; D not resolved. Trimming removed 0 bases at V and 7 bases at J, with 3 bases between. The CDR3 is 11 amino acids. CDR1 is LGHDT and CDR2 is YNNKEL in the germline V gene (reference sequence). DNA of the CDR3: TGTGCCAGCAGCCAAGAGGGTGAAGCTTTCTTT. Encoded protein: CASSQEGEAFF.

In this sample, this clonotype turned up a few times. This sequence joins TRBV14 and TRBJ2-6; 10 bases match TRBD1. There are 17 residues in the CDR3. The V gene's germline CDR1 is SGHDN and CDR2 FVKESK. The junction had 4 bases not matched to a gene; V was cut back by 5 bases and J by 0 bases. For the CDR3, the DNA is TGTGCCAGCAGCACGGACAGGGGGAACTCTGGGGCCAACGTCCTGACTTTC. This sequence encodes CASSTDRGNSGANVLTF.

The sample holds a few counts of this clonotype. The chain uses TRBV3-1 and TRBJ1-1, with unresolved D. CDR3 size: 15 residues. The germline V and J ends were trimmed by 0 bases and 2 bases, with 10 bases remaining between them. CDR1 is LGHDT, CDR2 YNNKEL, per germline (reference sequence). This chain's CDR3 is CASSQERLGNTEAFF. CDR3 nucleotides: TGTGCCAGCAGCCAAGAGCGTCTCGGTAACACTGAAGCTTTCTTT.

This clonotype was seen only a few times. CDR3 DNA sequence: TGCGCCAGCAGCCAAAACAGGGCCATCCAAGAGACCCAGTACTTC. This gives the protein CASSQNRAIQETQYF. J is TRBJ2-5 and V is TRBV4-1; the D gene is possibly TRBD1 (6 bases). From germline, CDR1 is MGHRA and CDR2 YSYEKL. CDR3 length: 15 residues. The V end was cut by 2 bases, the J end by 1 base, with 11 bases between.

This clonotype came up a few times. V usage is TRBV12-3 or TRBV12-4 and J usage is TRBJ1-1, with a possible D match to TRBD1 (6 bases). The CDR3 runs to 14 residues. Deletions cut 6 bases from V and 1 base from J, with 12 bases between. The DNA of the CDR3 is TGTGCCAGCAGCCTCGTGGGACAGAACACTGAAGCTTTCTTT. This gives the protein CASSLVGQNTEAFF.

The chain joins TRBV12-3 or TRBV12-4 to TRBJ2-1; 9 bases match TRBD1. V was pared by 6 bases and J by 4 bases, with 10 bases of the junction left unmatched. The CDR3 totals 16 residues. The CDR3 coding sequence is TGTGCCAGCAGAGTACAGGGGGCAGGGTTTTACAATGAGCAGTTCTTC. Translation gives CASRVQGAGFYNEQFF.

This clonotype was recorded a few times. As DNA, the CDR3 is TGCAGCGTTGTACTAGCGGGGGAAGGCACCGGGGAGCTGTTTTTT. Translating it yields CSVVLAGEGTGELFF. This chain uses TRBV29-1 with TRBJ2-2, with 11 bases lining up with TRBD2. V gave up 4 bases and J gave up 4 bases; unmatched junction bases: 5. Germline V CDR1 and CDR2: SQVTM, ANQGSEA. This CDR3 is 15 amino acids long.

This clonotype came up a few times. V gene TRBV20-1 combines with J gene TRBJ2-1; TRBD2 agrees at 7 bases. Germline V gene sequence: CDR1 DFQATT, CDR2 SNEGSKA (reference sequence). CDR3 size: 15 residues. V lost 0 bases and J lost 3; bases outside the gene matches: 5. CDR3 DNA: TGCAGTGCTAGAGATTGGACTAGGGGCTACAATGAGCAGTTCTTC. This sequence encodes CSARDWTRGYNEQFF.

This clonotype has a handful of counts. The chain has TRBV5-1 and TRBJ1-1; weak D call: TRBD1 (5 bases). Germline V lookup: CDR1 SGHRS, CDR2 YFSETQ. The CDR3 extends over 14 amino acids. V was trimmed by 4 bases and J by 4 bases, leaving 14 bases between them. CDR3 in DNA: TGCGCCAGCAGCGTCGTGGCAGGGAGCACTGAAGCTTTCTTT. Amino acid sequence: CASSVVAGSTEAFF.

CDR3 region: CASSELADYNEQFF. CDR3 nucleotides: TGTGCCAGCAGTGAACTAGCGGACTACAATGAGCAGTTCTTC. The J gene is TRBJ2-1, the V gene TRBV2, with 7 bases matching TRBD2. V lost 2 bases and J lost 3; bases outside the gene matches: 1. The CDR3 sequence is 14 residues long. CDR1 is SNHLY and CDR2 is FYNNEI in the germline V gene.